This TCR beta chain emerged from a study of blood T cell repertoires in COVID-19. Study in general: Samples taken during acute and convalescent COVID-19 were collected in the United States, Italy and Spain.

Here immunoSEQ multiplex PCR was the method, and the copy in TCRdb shows in-frame clones only, minus some. The top ten clones hold over 9.5% of a sample with approximately 140,000 clones, more than 70% of them seen once. This receptor was identified in a man aged 45-60 years with active or convalescent COVID-19. Sequenced sample: peripheral blood.

CDR3 sequence reads: CASSQDQRGTDTQYF. In DNA, the CDR3 is TGTGCCAGCAGCCAAGACCAGCGGGGCACAGATACGCAGTATTTT. V and J are TRBV4-2 and TRBJ2-3; TRBD2 might be the D (6 bases). This CDR3 comprises 15 residues. Trimming removed 0 bases from V and 1 base from J, with 8 bases in between. Germline V gene sequence: CDR1 LGHNA, CDR2 YNFKEQ.